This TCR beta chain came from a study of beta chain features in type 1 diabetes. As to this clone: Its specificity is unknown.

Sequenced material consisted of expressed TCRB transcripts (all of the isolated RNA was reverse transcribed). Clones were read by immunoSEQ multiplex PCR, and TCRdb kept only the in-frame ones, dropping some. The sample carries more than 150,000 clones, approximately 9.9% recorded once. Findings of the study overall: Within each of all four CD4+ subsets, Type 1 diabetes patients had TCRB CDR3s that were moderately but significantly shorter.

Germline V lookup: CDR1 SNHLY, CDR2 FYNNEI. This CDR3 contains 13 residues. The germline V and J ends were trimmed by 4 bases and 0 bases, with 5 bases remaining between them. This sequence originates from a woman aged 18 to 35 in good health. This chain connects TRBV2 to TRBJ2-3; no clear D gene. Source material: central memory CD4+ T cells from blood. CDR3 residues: CASSGTSTDTQYF. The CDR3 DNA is TGTGCCAGCAGTGGTACTAGCACAGATACGCAGTATTTT.